This is a list of T cell receptor beta chains from one sample in a study of T cell changes during pregnancy in multiple sclerosis. TCRdb's table, derived via immunoSEQ multiplex PCR, lists solely in-frame clones and lacks some. In the table there are 35,000 to 45,000 clones, 91% of which are singletons. The sequenced sample was CD4+ T cells from peripheral blood mononuclear cells, obtained after pregnancy. The receptors originated from a female donor in good health, enrolled as a control in a pregnancy study. CDR3s leave out the opening cysteine and the closing phenylalanine or tryptophan.

>TRBJ1-4|12|TRBV18
ASSSGTGNEKLF
>TRBJ2-7|11|TRBV18
ASSPSGSYEQY
>TRBJ2-4|12|TRBV10-2
ASESGTGENIQY
>TRBJ1-1|13|TRBV4-1
ASSQGSGVLTEAF
>TRBJ1-1|10|TRBV6-1
ASRGGSPQAF
>TRBJ2-3|15|TRBV7-8
ASSLRGLAGVGDTQY
>TRBJ1-6|15|TRBV15
ATSRDPPNSYNSPLH
>TRBJ2-1|15|TRBV18
ASSPTGGAYNSGEQF
>TRBJ2-1|14|TRBV4-1
ASSQPLTKRGDEQF
>TRBJ2-7|12|TRBV2
ASSEGLATYEQY
>TRBJ2-7|12|TRBV2
AIVSPGGTYEQY
>TRBJ2-7|12|TRBV28
ASSFDRGVHEQY
>TRBJ2-3|12|TRBV7-2
ASSLDRETDTQY
>TRBJ1-6|12|TRBV14
ASSRQGGFSPLH
>TRBJ1-2|11|TRBV19
ASSVDRSYGYT
>TRBJ2-3|11|TRBV27
ASSWRASDTQY
>TRBJ1-3|12|TRBV6-1
ASGRGYSGNTIY
>TRBJ1-1|11|TRBV2
ASREIRNTEAF
>TRBJ1-5|12|TRBV27
ASRTGPGDQPQH
>TRBJ2-5|8|TRBV28
ATSLETQY
>TRBJ1-1|13|TRBV5-1
ASSLDRVGNTEAF
>TRBJ2-7|12|TRBV5-1
ASSDRGLSYEQY
>TRBJ1-1|11|TRBV29-1
SVDPRGRGEAF
>TRBJ2-3|12|TRBV10-3
AISEGGSTDTQY
>TRBJ1-5|11|TRBV5-6
ASSATGNQPQH
>TRBJ2-3|13|TRBV5-1
ASSLSSPGADTQY
>TRBJ2-1|14|TRBV19
ASSIWSSGAANEQF
>TRBJ1-6|15|TRBV5-7
ASRLRTGDTYNSPLH
>TRBJ2-7|15|TRBV1
TSSQYSTGTGIYEQY
>TRBJ2-5|14|TRBV6-6
ASSLGARGWGETQY
>TRBJ2-1|13|TRBV28
ASSTGTSGKGEQF
>TRBJ1-1|13|TRBV28
ASSFRLYFKGKAF
>TRBJ2-3|13|TRBV19
ASSVTGESTDTQY
>TRBJ1-4|13|TRBV5-1
ASSLAGATNEKLF
>TRBJ2-5|14|TRBV9
ASSVGASGSQETQY
>TRBJ1-2|16|TRBV6-4
ASSPHPGQGIENYGYT
>TRBJ2-1|14|TRBV7-3
ASSPRASGRVGEQF
>TRBJ2-3|12|TRBV29-1
SVVSGYLTDTQY
>TRBJ2-2|13|TRBV19
ASSISGGAFGELF
>TRBJ2-1|13|TRBV4-1
ASSHRLDSYNEQF
>TRBJ2-7|11|TRBV28
ASRAGVYYEQY
>TRBJ2-1|13|TRBV28
ASSSGQGGYNEQF
>TRBJ2-7|12|TRBV9
ASSERQGLGEQY
>TRBJ1-5|12|TRBV11-2
ASSSGVANQPQH
>TRBJ2-7|13|TRBV27
ASSSSGGGLGEQY
>TRBJ2-2|19|TRBV6-4
ASSDPARVRGGRWGAGELF
>TRBJ1-2|11|TRBV28
ASSIDRGDGYT
>TRBJ1-4|11|TRBV5-4
ASSRDRGQKLF
>TRBJ2-5|10|TRBV2
AGRAGAETQY
>TRBJ1-3|14|TRBV5-1
ASSFGGGGSGNTIY
>TRBJ2-7|11|TRBV5-4
ASSLQGAYEQY
>TRBJ2-2|13|TRBV4-3
ASSLGGANTGELF
>TRBJ2-3|17|TRBV21-1
ASSKGPGTSGGWSDTQY
>TRBJ2-7|11|TRBV11-3
ASSLVPGDEQY
>TRBJ2-1|13|TRBV5-1
ASSLSGQERNEQF